This is a list of T cell receptor beta chains from one sample in a study of blood T cells in healthy people across ages. MiXCR, applied by TCRdb to the 5' RACE reads, yields one record per CDR3 protein. The sample yields approximately 900,000 distinct CDR3 sequences, approximately 49% seen once. Specimen: blood. The receptors here all came from a young man in good health. CDR3s include the opening cysteine and the closing phenylalanine or tryptophan. Each record gives: clone size, D gene, V gene, J gene, CDR3 protein, CDR3 DNA. D genes are given only for firm matches. Where a row states a size, it is once, few, many or the class of an expanded clone; other rows omit it.

size: -
D: -
V: TRBV10-3
J: TRBJ1-2
CDR3: CAISERGNGYTF
DNA: TGTGCCATCAGTGAGCGGGGGAATGGCTACACCTTC

size: many
D: -
V: TRBV29-1
J: TRBJ2-2
CDR3: CSVDGGNTGELFF
DNA: TGCAGCGTTGATGGGGGTAACACCGGGGAGCTGTTTTTT

size: -
D: -
V: TRBV6-5
J: TRBJ1-2
CDR3: CASSYSNRGPYGYTF
DNA: TGTGCCAGCAGTTACTCGAATAGAGGGCCGTATGGCTACACCTTC

size: -
D: -
V: TRBV4-2
J: TRBJ2-6
CDR3: CASSFDGGPSGANVLTF
DNA: TGTGCCAGCAGCTTCGACGGCGGTCCCTCTGGGGCCAACGTCCTGACTTTC

size: few
D: TRBD1
V: TRBV13
J: TRBJ1-2
CDR3: CASSLEGQGPFYGYTF
DNA: TGTGCCAGCAGCTTAGAGGGACAGGGGCCCTTTTATGGCTACACCTTC

size: few
D: -
V: TRBV29-1
J: TRBJ2-5
CDR3: CSVTSSRDPETQYF
DNA: TGCAGCGTTACGTCCTCCAGGGACCCGGAGACCCAGTACTTC

size: few
D: -
V: TRBV29-1
J: TRBJ2-5
CDR3: CSVVGSGQETQYF
DNA: TGCAGCGTTGTGGGGTCGGGCCAAGAGACCCAGTACTTC

size: many
D: TRBD1
V: TRBV4-3
J: TRBJ2-1
CDR3: CASSQEASEKGATQFF
DNA: TGCGCCAGCAGCCAAGAAGCGTCAGAGAAGGGGGCGACCCAGTTCTTC

size: -
D: -
V: TRBV11-1
J: TRBJ1-6
CDR3: CASSLLQGSYNSPLHF
DNA: TGTGCCAGCAGCTTACTGCAGGGATCCTATAATTCACCCCTCCACTTT

size: -
D: -
V: TRBV5-1
J: TRBJ1-1
CDR3: CASNRRQTGGAEAFF
DNA: TGCGCCAGCAACAGACGGCAAACGGGTGGAGCTGAAGCTTTCTTT

size: -
D: TRBD2
V: TRBV12-3/TRBV12-4
J: TRBJ2-5
CDR3: CASRAGGGQETQYF
DNA: TGTGCCAGCAGGGCCGGGGGGGGGCAAGAGACCCAGTACTTC

size: -
D: -
V: TRBV11-1
J: TRBJ2-5
CDR3: CASSYPSGTQETQYF
DNA: TGTGCCAGCAGTTACCCATCCGGGACCCAAGAGACCCAGTACTTC

size: -
D: -
V: TRBV5-5
J: TRBJ2-3
CDR3: CASSWDTPDTDTQYF
DNA: TGTGCCAGCAGCTGGGACACGCCTGACACAGATACGCAGTATTTT

size: few
D: TRBD1
V: TRBV10-2
J: TRBJ2-7
CDR3: CASSESTQGVDYEQYF
DNA: TGCGCCAGCAGTGAGTCAACACAGGGGGTGGACTACGAGCAGTACTTC

size: -
D: -
V: TRBV7-3
J: TRBJ1-1
CDR3: CASSLGPPGRRNTEAFF
DNA: TGTGCCAGCAGCTTAGGCCCTCCGGGACGGAGGAACACTGAAGCTTTCTTT

size: -
D: -
V: TRBV6-1
J: TRBJ2-7
CDR3: CATTGKSYEQYF
DNA: TGTGCCACGACGGGGAAAAGCTACGAGCAGTACTTC

size: few
D: -
V: TRBV24-1
J: TRBJ1-4
CDR3: CATGRRFPNEKLFF
DNA: TGTGCCACCGGGAGGAGGTTCCCTAATGAAAAACTGTTTTTT

size: -
D: -
V: TRBV20-1
J: TRBJ1-4
CDR3: CSARRAGGPNEKLFF
DNA: TGCAGTGCTAGACGGGCGGGAGGGCCTAATGAAAAACTGTTTTTT

size: -
D: -
V: TRBV5-5
J: TRBJ2-7
CDR3: CASSLFTGSNGEQYF
DNA: TGTGCCAGCAGCTTGTTCACAGGGTCAAATGGCGAGCAGTACTTC

size: -
D: -
V: TRBV12-5
J: TRBJ2-2
CDR3: CASGLVLSWGTDTGELFF
DNA: TGTGCTAGTGGTTTGGTACTATCGTGGGGAACAGACACCGGGGAGCTGTTTTTT

size: -
D: -
V: TRBV20-1
J: TRBJ2-7
CDR3: CSARGYQDSYEQYF
DNA: TGCAGTGCTAGAGGGTACCAGGACTCCTACGAGCAGTACTTC

size: -
D: -
V: TRBV6-5
J: TRBJ2-3
CDR3: CASNPSGAFGDTQYF
DNA: TGTGCCAGCAATCCCTCGGGGGCCTTCGGGGATACGCAGTATTTT

size: -
D: -
V: TRBV6-5
J: TRBJ1-2
CDR3: CASSYSFLGADYGYTF
DNA: TGTGCCAGCAGTTACTCGTTCTTGGGGGCCGACTATGGCTACACCTTC

size: -
D: TRBD1
V: TRBV29-1
J: TRBJ2-7
CDR3: CSVVGQGTYEQYF
DNA: TGCAGCGTTGTGGGACAGGGCACCTACGAGCAGTACTTC